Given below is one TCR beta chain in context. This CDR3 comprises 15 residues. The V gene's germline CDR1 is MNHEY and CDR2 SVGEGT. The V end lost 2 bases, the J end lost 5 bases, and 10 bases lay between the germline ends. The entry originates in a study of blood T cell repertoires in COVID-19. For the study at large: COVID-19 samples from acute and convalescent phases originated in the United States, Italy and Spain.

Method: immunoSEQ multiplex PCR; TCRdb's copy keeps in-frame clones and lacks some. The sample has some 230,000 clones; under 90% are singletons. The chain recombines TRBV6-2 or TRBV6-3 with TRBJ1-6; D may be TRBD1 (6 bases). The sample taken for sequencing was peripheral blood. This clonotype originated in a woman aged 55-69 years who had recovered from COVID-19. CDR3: CASSYPGHNNSPLHF. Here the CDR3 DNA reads TGTGCCAGCAGTTACCCGGGACACAATAATTCACCCCTCCACTTT.